These 15 T cell receptor beta chains share one sample of origin, sequenced in a study of T cells in Graves' hyperthyroidism and ophthalmopathy. Amplification yielded TCR beta CDR3 regions, with RNA transcripts as the source. HTBI primers were the set used in a first-round RT-PCR of the TCR CDR3. TCRdb passed the multiplex PCR reads through MiXCR, listing each CDR3 protein once. The table shows a few hundred thousand distinct CDR3 sequences, with approximately 15% occurring only once. What was sequenced was blood. The receptors were sampled from a woman younger than 30 with Graves' hyperthyroidism.

At least ten counts were recorded for this clonotype. This sequence joins TRBV24-1 and TRBJ2-5, with 7 nucleotides matching TRBD1. V lost 3 bases to trimming and J lost 2 bases; unmatched junction nucleotides: 5. The CDR3 is 15 residues long. Germline V lookup: CDR1 KGHDR, CDR2 SFDVKD. In nucleotides, the CDR3 is TGTGCCACCAGTGATAGGACAGGATTACAAGAGACCCAGTACTTC. The encoded protein is CATSDRTGLQETQYF.

This clonotype was counted at least ten times. The chain employs TRBV11-3 and TRBJ2-7; D is unresolved. This CDR3 is 15 amino acids long. Trimming took 5 bases from V and 6 from J, leaving 20 bases between them. From germline, CDR1 is SGHNT and CDR2 YENEEA. CDR3 amino acids: CASSQGRTLLTEQYF. CDR3 DNA: TGTGCCAGCAGCCAAGGCAGGACCCTTCTTACCGAGCAGTACTTC. Complete variable domain (other parts from reference TRBV11-3 and TRBJ2-7): EAGVVQSPRYKIIEKKQPVAFWCNPISGHNTLYWYLQNLGQGPELLIRYENEEAVDDSQLPKDRFSAERLKGVDSTLKIQPAELGDSAVYLCASSQGRTLLTEQYFGPGTRLTVT.

The chain uses TRBV29-1 and TRBJ1-2; D possibly corresponds to TRBD1 (6 bases). V was cut by 2 bases and J by 8 bases, with 21 bases left in between. In germline, CDR1 is SQVTM, CDR2 ANQGSEA. CDR3 length: 15 amino acids. CDR3 sequence: CSVERDNGALEGYTF. CDR3 DNA: TGCAGCGTTGAAAGGGACAACGGAGCCTTGGAGGGCTACACCTTC.

With regard to this clonotype: A much more abundant neighbour one base away suggests this may be a read error. This chain connects TRBV15 to TRBJ1-5; D not resolved. Germline V gives CDR1 LNHNV, CDR2 YYDKDF (reference sequence). This CDR3 has 13 amino acids. The CDR3 DNA is TGTGCCACCAGAAGTGTGTCGAATCGGCCCCAGCATTTT. It specifies CATRSVSNRPQHF.

This clonotype was found many times. The genes are TRBV7-3 and TRBJ2-5, with 9 positions matching TRBD1. This CDR3 comprises 15 residues. V lost 1 base to trimming and J lost 2 bases; unmatched junction nucleotides: 2. Germline CDR1 and CDR2: SGHTA and FQGTGA. The CDR3 protein is CASSLRGTGQETQYF. Written as DNA, the CDR3 is TGTGCCAGCAGCTTAAGGGGGACAGGGCAAGAGACCCAGTACTTC.

This chain connects TRBV28 to TRBJ2-7; the match to TRBD1 covers 8 bases. CDR3 length equals 13 residues. Unmatched junction bases numbered 10, after V lost 6 bases and J lost 9 bases. Per the germline V gene, CDR1 is MDHEN and CDR2 is SYDVKM. The CDR3 sequence is CASRRQGLMSQYF. CDR3 bases: TGTGCCAGCAGGCGACAGGGGTTAATGTCGCAGTACTTC.

The rearrangement uses TRBV12-3 or TRBV12-4 and TRBJ2-7; D is uncertain. Trimming pared 1 base from V and 2 bases from J, leaving 12 bases between. This CDR3 spans 15 amino acids. The CDR3 region is CASSLGVRMTYEQYF. CDR3 nucleotides: TGTGCCAGCAGTTTAGGGGTTAGAATGACCTACGAGCAGTACTTC.

This clonotype was counted ten times or more. This chain connects TRBV9 to TRBJ2-2; 10 bases are shared with TRBD2. V lost 0 bases and J lost 11; bases outside the gene matches: 7. The V gene's germline CDR1 is SGDLS and CDR2 YYNGEE. This CDR3 is 15 amino acids long. As DNA, the CDR3 is TGTGCCAGCAGCGTAGGACTAGCGGGTTTAGGAGAGCTGTTTTTT. Translation gives CASSVGLAGLGELFF.

There are many counts of this clonotype. The CDR3 sequence: CASSYSTALGMNTEAFF. The CDR3 DNA reads TGTGCCAGCAGTTACTCCACAGCCCTAGGTATGAACACTGAAGCTTTCTTT. The chain employs TRBV6-5 and TRBJ1-1; D uncertain. V was clipped by 0 bases and J by 0 bases, with 14 bases between them. This CDR3 spans 17 amino acids. CDR1 MNHEY and CDR2 SVGAGI come from the germline V gene.

This clonotype was seen just once. The chain employs TRBV28 and TRBJ1-2; the D gene is possibly TRBD1 (5 bases). Trimming shortened V by 8 bases and J by 3 bases, and 7 bases separated the two germline ends. The CDR3 is 11 residues long. Germline V gene lookup returns CDR1 MDHEN and CDR2 SYDVKM. CDR3 amino acids: CASLRDYGYTF. In DNA form, the CDR3 reads TGTGCCAGCCTCAGGGACTATGGCTACACCTTC.

This clonotype was detected many times. The chain joins TRBV5-1 to TRBJ1-5; no firm D call. Deletions cut 4 bases from V and 8 bases from J, with 13 bases between. This CDR3 is built from 13 residues. CDR1 and CDR2 (germline): SGHRS, YFSETQ. CDR3 DNA: TGCGCCAGCAGCCTGACGCCGTGGGAGCCCCAGCATTTT. This encodes CASSLTPWEPQHF.

At least ten counts were recorded for this clonotype. The chain uses TRBV18 and TRBJ2-2; 15 bases match TRBD2. V shed 2 bases and J 6 bases; nucleotides not matched to a gene: 4. The CDR3 spans 17 residues. Germline assignment: CDR1 KGHSH and CDR2 LQKENI. The DNA for the CDR3 is TGTGCCAGCTCACCAGCCGGACTAGCGGGAGGGCCCGGGGAGCTGTTTTTT. It yields the protein CASSPAGLAGGPGELFF.

This clonotype was counted between two and nine times. The chain carries TRBV24-1 and TRBJ1-5, with D perhaps matching TRBD1 (5 bases). The CDR3 extends over 14 amino acids. Per the germline V gene, CDR1 is KGHDR and CDR2 is SFDVKD. The germline V and J ends were trimmed by 10 bases and 3 bases, with 15 bases remaining between them. The CDR3 DNA reads as TGTGCCACTTCTGGCCAGGGTAACAATCAGCCCCAGCATTTT. Protein product: CATSGQGNNQPQHF.

As to this clonotype: A read error is possible here, since a much larger clone lies one base away. J is TRBJ1-2 and V is TRBV20-1; TRBD1 matches 7 bases. With V trimmed by 3 bases and J by 2 bases, 6 bases remained unmatched. The CDR3 runs to 14 residues. Germline CDR1 is DFQATT and CDR2 is SNEGSKA (reference sequence). Here the CDR3 DNA reads TGCAGTGCTAGGAGGGCAGGGGGGAACTATGGCTACACCTTC. As protein: CSARRAGGNYGYTF.

CDR3 region: CATSEGSGRSTDTQYF. DNA for the CDR3: TGTGCCACCAGCGAGGGAAGCGGAAGAAGCACAGATACGCAGTATTTT. This chain uses TRBV15 with TRBJ2-3, with a weak D call TRBD2 (5 bases). The CDR3 runs 16 residues. In germline, CDR1 is LNHNV, CDR2 YYDKDF (reference sequence). Trimming left V 5 bases short and J 0 bases short, with 15 bases between. The variable domain in full, with the rest retrieved from reference TRBV15 and TRBJ2-3, is DAMVIQNPRYQVTQFGKPVTLSCSQTLNHNVMYWYQQKSSQAPKLLFHYYDKDFNNEADTPDNFQSRRPNTSFCFLDIRSPGLGDTAMYLCATSEGSGRSTDTQYFGPGTRLTVL.